These 10 T cell receptor beta chains were all obtained from the same sample, sequenced in a study of cytomegalovirus exposure and HLA in healthy donors. 13 Jbeta primers and 60 Vbeta primers were used for the PCR. TCRdb keeps only in-frame clones here, not all; method: immunoSEQ multiplex PCR. The sample carries around 150,000 clones, roughly 82% recorded once. The sequencing input was PBMCs. All receptors derive from a girl between 10 and 17 years old in good health and CMV-seropositive.

This sequence joins TRBV7-9 and TRBJ2-5; 9 nucleotides agree with TRBD1. The CDR3 loop spans 15 amino acids. The trim removed 2 bases at V and 2 bases at J, leaving 3 bases unmatched. Germline V gives CDR1 SEHNR, CDR2 FQNEAQ (reference sequence). CDR3 nucleotide sequence: TGTGCCAGCAGCTTATTGGGACAGGGTCAAGAGACCCAGTACTTC. Protein: CASSLLGQGQETQYF.

The rearrangement links TRBV6-6 to TRBJ1-3; no definite D call. The V gene lost 6 bases and the J gene lost 4 bases, with 13 bases spanning the gap. CDR3 length: 14 residues. Germline values: CDR1 MNHNY, CDR2 SVGAGI (reference sequence). DNA for the CDR3: TGTGCCAGCAGACGGGAACGTGAAGGAAACACCATATATTTT. The encoded protein is CASRREREGNTIYF.

The V and J genes are TRBV7-2 and TRBJ1-4; no clear D. Trimming took 2 bases from V and 3 from J, leaving 4 bases between them. The CDR3 is 13 residues long. CDR1 is SGHTA and CDR2 is FQGNSA in the germline V gene. CDR3 nucleotides: TGTGCCAGCAGCTTACGGGCTAATGAAAAACTGTTTTTT. Translation gives CASSLRANEKLFF.

This rearrangement joins TRBV11-2 to TRBJ2-7, with 8 bases that match TRBD2. Per germline, CDR1 SGHAT and CDR2 FQNNGV. CDR3 length equals 16 residues. After removal of 8 bases from V and 5 bases from J, the junction contained 17 bases not matched to a gene. The CDR3 DNA is TGTGCCAGCCTATCTTTATGCGGGAGGAAGGGGGACGAGCAGTACTTC. Amino acids: CASLSLCGRKGDEQYF. The full variable domain, in which reference TRBV11-2 and TRBJ2-7 provide the parts outside the CDR3, is EAGVAQSPRYKIIEKRQSVAFWCNPISGHATLYWYQQILGQGPKLLIQFQNNGVVDDSQLPKDRFSAERLKGVDSTLKIQPAKLEDSAVYLCASLSLCGRKGDEQYFGPGTRLTVT.

The rearrangement joins TRBV28 to TRBJ1-2; 8 nucleotides agree with TRBD1. V lost 8 bases to trimming and J lost 3 bases; unmatched junction nucleotides: 8. The germline CDR1 and CDR2 sequences are MDHEN and SYDVKM. The CDR3 covers 14 residues. CDR3 sequence (DNA): TGTGCCAGCCGGGGACAGGCGAACTACTATGGCTACACCTTC. Protein: CASRGQANYYGYTF.

The V gene is TRBV6-1, the J gene TRBJ2-5; D is unclear. This CDR3 region has 17 residues. Germline V gene lookup returns CDR1 MNHNS and CDR2 SASEGT. V was trimmed by 0 bases and J by 2 bases, leaving 16 bases between them. As DNA, the CDR3 is TGTGCCAGCAGTGAAGCGCTAATTAGCACGTGGCAAGAGACCCAGTACTTC. Amino acids: CASSEALISTWQETQYF.

V and J are TRBV2 and TRBJ2-1; 11 bases fit TRBD2. CDR1 and CDR2 (germline): SNHLY, FYNNEI. After removal of 6 bases from V and 6 bases from J, the junction contained 4 bases not matched to a gene. The CDR3 runs to 14 residues. In DNA, the CDR3 is TGTGCCAGCAGCCCTAGCGGGGGGCTCAATGAGCAGTTCTTC. Its translation: CASSPSGGLNEQFF. Full variable domain (missing parts from reference TRBV2 and TRBJ2-1): EPEVTQTPSHQVTQMGQEVILRCVPISNHLYFYWYRQILGQKVEFLVSFYNNEISEKSEIFDDQFSVERPDGSNFTLKIRSTKLEDSAMYFCASSPSGGLNEQFFGPGTRLTVL.

Worth noting for this clone: The junction departs from the called germline gene at one end, perhaps through a read error. The chain has TRBV4-3 and TRBJ2-5, with 7 positions matching TRBD2. The CDR3 loop spans 14 amino acids. Looked up from germline, CDR1 is LGHNA and CDR2 is YSLEER. The CDR3 is CASSPGGRREAQYF. In nucleotides, the CDR3 is TGCGCCAGCAGCCCCGGGGGGAGAAGAGAGGCCCAGTACTTC.

The chain has TRBV5-1 and TRBJ2-7; 11 nucleotides align to TRBD2. The germline V gene encodes CDR1 SGHRS and CDR2 YFSETQ. The CDR3 has 15 residues. V dropped 1 base and J dropped 2; count of bases not matched to a gene: 2. The CDR3 region has the DNA TGCGCCAGCAGCTTGTTACTAGCGGGAGCCTACGAGCAGTACTTC. Translation gives CASSLLLAGAYEQYF. The whole variable domain, filled in from reference TRBV5-1 and TRBJ2-7, reads KAGVTQTPRYLIKTRGQQVTLSCSPISGHRSVSWYQQTPGQGLQFLFEYFSETQRNKGNFPGRFSGRQFSNSRSEMNVSTLELGDSALYLCASSLLLAGAYEQYFGPGTRLTVT.

The chain joins TRBV7-9 to TRBJ1-1, with no clear D. CDR1 and CDR2 (germline): SEHNR, FQNEAQ (reference sequence). V was shortened by 5 bases and J by 8 bases, with 9 bases between the two germline ends. This CDR3 comprises 11 residues. CDR3 bases: TGTGCCAGCAGCCTCACACCGGAAGCTTTCTTT. Its protein is CASSLTPEAFF.